The rows below give T cell receptor beta chains drawn from one sample of a study of immune cell composition in non-small cell lung cancer. The assay was immunoSEQ multiplex PCR, and TCRdb's table has in-frame clones only and misses some. The repertoire holds 2,100 or so clones, with over 70% as singletons. The specimen was non-adjacent lung tissue. Receptor source: a human donor with non-small cell lung cancer. Each CDR3 is given with its conserved first and last residue. D genes are given only for firm matches. Clone size appears in some rows only: once, few, many, or a class for an expanded clone.

clone size,J gene,V gene,D gene,CDR3 protein,CDR3 DNA
-,TRBJ1-3,TRBV29-1,-,CSVVSESSGNTIYF,TGCAGCGTTGTCTCCGAGAGCTCTGGAAACACCATATATTTT
-,TRBJ2-1,TRBV6-4,TRBD1,CASSGEYTGANSYNEQFF,TGTGCCAGCAGTGGGGAATATACAGGGGCAAACTCCTACAATGAGCAGTTCTTC
-,TRBJ2-7,TRBV18,-,CASSPGLGQNYEQYF,TGTGCCAGCTCACCAGGGTTAGGACAGAACTACGAGCAGTACTTC
-,TRBJ1-2,TRBV6-5,-,CASSYSPGRGYGYTF,TGTGCCAGCAGTTACTCGCCGGGAAGAGGCTATGGCTACACCTTC
-,TRBJ2-2,TRBV5-1,TRBD1,CASSLVNRGDSGELFF,TGCGCCAGCAGCTTGGTTAACAGGGGGGATTCCGGGGAGCTGTTTTTT
-,TRBJ2-7,TRBV4-3,TRBD2,CASSPEREGASEQYF,TGCGCCAGCAGCCCTGAGCGGGAAGGGGCCTCCGAGCAGTACTTC
few,TRBJ2-3,TRBV28,TRBD2,CASIPSGATDTQYF,TGTGCCAGCATCCCAAGCGGGGCGACAGATACGCAGTATTTT
-,TRBJ2-3,TRBV6-1,TRBD2,CASSEPPGGVAGSGDTQYF,TGTGCCAGCAGTGAACCACCAGGAGGGGTAGCGGGATCAGGTGATACGCAGTATTTT
-,TRBJ2-1,TRBV10-1,TRBD2,CATYGAGAPPCQYNEQFF,TGCGCCACCTACGGGGCGGGAGCTCCCCCATGCCAGTACAATGAGCAGTTCTTC
-,TRBJ1-1,TRBV7-2,-,CASSLRGNAEAFF,TGTGCCAGCAGCTTAAGAGGGAACGCTGAAGCTTTCTTT
-,TRBJ2-1,TRBV28,TRBD2,CASTRISGTSAAEQFF,TGTGCCAGCACCAGAATCTCCGGGACTAGCGCTGCTGAGCAGTTCTTC
-,TRBJ1-2,TRBV5-6,TRBD1,CASSRDRLQYGVANYGYTF,TGTGCCAGCAGCCGGGACAGGCTGCAATACGGGGTAGCTAACTATGGCTACACCTTC
-,TRBJ1-1,TRBV4-1,-,CASSQQSTGLDTQAFF,TGCGCCAGCAGCCAGCAATCGACAGGATTAGATACTCAAGCTTTCTTT
large,TRBJ2-7,TRBV6-5,TRBD1,CASRHRGWYEQYF,TGTGCCAGCAGGCACAGGGGGTGGTACGAGCAGTACTTC
-,TRBJ2-6,TRBV7-8,-,CASSQVQSSGANVLTF,TGTGCCAGCAGCCAGGTACAAAGCTCTGGGGCCAACGTCCTGACTTTC
-,TRBJ1-2,TRBV18,TRBD1,CASSAGTGGGYTF,TGTGCCAGCTCAGCCGGGACAGGAGGTGGCTACACCTTC
-,TRBJ2-1,TRBV7-3,TRBD1,CASSPGQGVGGDEQFF,TGTGCCAGCAGCCCAGGACAGGGGGTCGGAGGGGATGAGCAGTTCTTC
-,TRBJ2-2,TRBV5-4,TRBD2,CASSLGLAGGNTGELFF,TGTGCCAGCAGCTTGGGTCTAGCGGGGGGGAACACCGGGGAGCTGTTTTTT
-,TRBJ1-5,TRBV28,-,CASSFNSNQPQHF,TGTGCCAGCAGTTTTAATAGCAATCAGCCCCAGCATTTT
once,TRBJ2-7,TRBV6-5,TRBD1,CASRPGTGGVYEQYF,TGTGCCAGCCGACCCGGGACAGGGGGGGTATACGAGCAGTACTTC
few,TRBJ2-7,TRBV27,TRBD2,CASSLMTAGVSEQYF,TGTGCCAGCAGTTTAATGACAGCGGGAGTTAGCGAGCAGTACTTC
-,TRBJ2-7,TRBV13,-,CASSLGAAYEQYF,TGTGCCAGCAGCTTAGGGGCAGCCTACGAGCAGTACTTC
-,TRBJ2-1,TRBV7-2,TRBD2,CASSLGLAGRNEQFF,TGTGCCAGCAGCTTAGGACTAGCGGGAAGAAATGAGCAGTTCTTC
large,TRBJ2-1,TRBV7-2,-,CASSLNRAVHNEQFF,TGTGCCAGCAGCTTAAACAGGGCGGTTCACAATGAGCAGTTCTTC
few,TRBJ2-1,TRBV28,TRBD2,CASRGLAGDFSYNEQFF,TGTGCCAGCAGGGGACTAGCGGGAGATTTTTCCTACAATGAGCAGTTCTTC
-,TRBJ2-1,TRBV5-1,TRBD2,CASSLNPSGLYNEQFF,TGCGCCAGCAGCTTGAACCCTAGCGGGTTGTACAATGAGCAGTTCTTC
-,TRBJ2-3,TRBV19,-,CASSKSLSDTQYF,TGTGCCAGTAGTAAGAGTTTGTCAGATACGCAGTATTTT
few,TRBJ2-1,TRBV29-1,TRBD2,CSVVCWTSGPSSYNEQFF,TGCAGCGTTGTTTGCTGGACTAGCGGACCGAGCTCCTACAATGAGCAGTTCTTC
-,TRBJ2-7,TRBV7-6,-,CASSELSSSYEQYF,TGTGCCAGCAGTGAGCTTAGTAGCTCCTACGAGCAGTACTTC
few,TRBJ2-7,TRBV5-1,-,CASSYQTDSYEQYF,TGCGCCAGCAGTTATCAGACAGATTCCTACGAGCAGTACTTC
-,TRBJ1-2,TRBV7-6,TRBD1,CASSPTGGSGYTF,TGTGCCAGCAGCCCAACAGGGGGCAGTGGCTACACCTTC
-,TRBJ2-1,TRBV11-3,TRBD2,CASSLSIAGAGNEQFF,TGTGCCAGCAGCTTATCAATAGCGGGAGCGGGCAATGAGCAGTTCTTC
-,TRBJ2-3,TRBV4-3,TRBD1,CASSQTGTGRTDTQYF,TGCGCCAGCAGCCAGACCGGGACAGGGCGAACAGATACGCAGTATTTT
few,TRBJ1-1,TRBV7-9,-,CASSLAARAFF,TGTGCCAGCAGCTTAGCGGCGCGGGCTTTCTTT
-,TRBJ2-1,TRBV5-1,-,CASSLVGDYSYNEQFF,TGCGCCAGCAGCTTGGTGGGCGACTACTCCTACAATGAGCAGTTCTTC
-,TRBJ2-2,TRBV7-3,-,CASSLSGNSGELFF,TGTGCCAGCAGCTTATCAGGGAACAGCGGGGAGCTGTTTTTT
-,TRBJ2-7,TRBV6-1,TRBD2,CASRSLAGPPYEQYF,TGTGCCAGCAGGTCCCTAGCGGGACCGCCCTACGAGCAGTACTTC
once,TRBJ2-7,TRBV11-2,TRBD2,CASSSGLAGGGEQYF,TGTGCCAGCAGCTCTGGACTAGCGGGAGGGGGCGAGCAGTACTTC
-,TRBJ1-5,TRBV6-5,TRBD1,CASRDTGAGNQPQHF,TGTGCCAGCAGGGATACAGGGGCGGGCAATCAGCCCCAGCATTTT
-,TRBJ2-3,TRBV14,-,CASSPWGGLDTQYF,TGTGCCAGCAGCCCCTGGGGGGGGCTGGATACGCAGTATTTT
-,TRBJ1-1,TRBV19,TRBD1,CASREGDRPRSEAFF,TGTGCCAGTAGGGAGGGGGACAGGCCGAGGTCTGAAGCTTTCTTT
-,TRBJ2-1,TRBV7-2,TRBD2,CASSSGGTSWDEQFF,TGTGCCAGCAGCTCAGGCGGGACTAGCTGGGATGAGCAGTTCTTC
-,TRBJ2-1,TRBV7-2,TRBD2,CASSRTSLAGGPVEQFF,TGTGCCAGCAGCCGCACTTCCTTAGCGGGAGGGCCGGTAGAGCAGTTCTTC
-,TRBJ2-6,TRBV9,-,CASSPRLEGDSGANVLTF,TGTGCCAGCAGCCCCCGCTTGGAGGGAGACTCTGGGGCCAACGTCCTGACTTTC
once,TRBJ2-3,TRBV5-6,TRBD2,CASSTIPSGSGTDTQYF,TGTGCCAGCAGCACCATCCCAAGCGGGAGTGGCACAGATACGCAGTATTTT
-,TRBJ2-5,TRBV28,TRBD2,CATTERLAAQETQYF,TGTGCCACCACCGAGCGACTAGCGGCCCAAGAGACCCAGTACTTC
-,TRBJ1-2,TRBV6-9,-,CASSYSRGSNYGYTF,TGTGCCAGCAGTTACTCCCGAGGATCTAACTATGGCTACACCTTC
once,TRBJ2-1,TRBV11-3,-,CASSLAPGAHNEQFF,TGTGCCAGCAGCTTAGCCCCAGGGGCGCACAATGAGCAGTTCTTC
once,TRBJ2-2,TRBV30,-,CAWNQGVGGELFF,TGTGCCTGGAACCAGGGCGTGGGCGGGGAGCTGTTTTTT
few,TRBJ2-7,TRBV7-3,-,CASSYGDTYEQYF,TGTGCCAGCAGCTATGGGGACACCTACGAGCAGTACTTC
-,TRBJ2-1,TRBV15,-,CATSIGLNNEQFF,TGTGCCACCAGCATCGGACTCAACAATGAGCAGTTCTTC
-,TRBJ2-1,TRBV27,-,CASSDRRMNNEQFF,TGTGCCAGCAGCGACAGGAGAATGAACAATGAGCAGTTCTTC
few,TRBJ2-3,TRBV4-2,-,CASSQGYETQSTDTQYF,TGTGCCAGCAGCCAAGGATACGAGACACAGAGCACAGATACGCAGTATTTT
-,TRBJ2-1,TRBV6-4,TRBD2,CASSDGTSGSEQFF,TGTGCCAGCAGTGACGGGACTAGCGGGAGTGAGCAGTTCTTC
-,TRBJ1-6,TRBV28,TRBD1,CAHVDRGSASPLHF,TGTGCTCACGTAGACAGGGGATCGGCTTCACCCCTCCACTTT
-,TRBJ2-2,TRBV7-2,TRBD2,CASSQKLAGGGTGELFF,TGTGCCAGCAGCCAAAAACTAGCGGGAGGGGGCACCGGGGAGCTGTTTTTT
-,TRBJ2-1,TRBV7-9,TRBD2,CASSPLSSGMNEQFF,TGTGCCAGCAGCCCTCTGAGTAGCGGGATGAATGAGCAGTTCTTC